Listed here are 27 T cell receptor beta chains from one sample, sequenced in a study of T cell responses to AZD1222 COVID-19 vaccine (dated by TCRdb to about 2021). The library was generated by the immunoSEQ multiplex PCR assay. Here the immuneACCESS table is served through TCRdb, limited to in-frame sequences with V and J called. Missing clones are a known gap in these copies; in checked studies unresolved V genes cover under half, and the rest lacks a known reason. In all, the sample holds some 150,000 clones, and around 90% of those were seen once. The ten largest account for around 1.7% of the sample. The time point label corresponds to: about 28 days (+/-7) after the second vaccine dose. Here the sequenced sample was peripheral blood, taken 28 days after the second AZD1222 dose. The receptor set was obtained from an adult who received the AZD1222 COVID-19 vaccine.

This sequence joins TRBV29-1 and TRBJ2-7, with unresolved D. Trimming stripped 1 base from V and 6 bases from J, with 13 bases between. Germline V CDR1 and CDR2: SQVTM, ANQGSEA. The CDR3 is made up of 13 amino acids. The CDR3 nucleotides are TGCAGCGTTGAAGTGTACAAGGTCGGCGAGCAGTACTTC. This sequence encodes CSVEVYKVGEQYF.

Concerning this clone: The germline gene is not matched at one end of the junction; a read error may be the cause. The CDR3 reads CASRWGTSNAEAFF. CDR3 DNA: TGTGCCAGCAGATGGGGGACATCGAACGCTGAAGCTTTCTTT. The chain links TRBV27 to TRBJ1-1, with a weak D call TRBD1 (6 bases). The CDR3 loop spans 14 amino acids. Germline V gene data show CDR1 as MNHEY and CDR2 as SMNVEV (reference sequence).

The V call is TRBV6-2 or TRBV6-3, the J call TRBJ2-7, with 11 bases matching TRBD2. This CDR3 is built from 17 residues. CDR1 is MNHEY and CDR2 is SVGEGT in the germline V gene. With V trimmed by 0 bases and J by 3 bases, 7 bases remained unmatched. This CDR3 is CASSYSKGLAVVYEQYF. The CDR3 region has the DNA TGTGCCAGCAGTTACTCGAAGGGACTAGCGGTAGTCTACGAGCAGTACTTC.

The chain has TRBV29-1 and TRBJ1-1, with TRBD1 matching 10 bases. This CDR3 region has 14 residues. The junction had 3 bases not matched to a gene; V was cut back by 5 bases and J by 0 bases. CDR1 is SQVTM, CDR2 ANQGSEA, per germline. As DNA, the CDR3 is TGCAGCGTTTGGGACAGGGGCATGAACACTGAAGCTTTCTTT. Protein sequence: CSVWDRGMNTEAFF.

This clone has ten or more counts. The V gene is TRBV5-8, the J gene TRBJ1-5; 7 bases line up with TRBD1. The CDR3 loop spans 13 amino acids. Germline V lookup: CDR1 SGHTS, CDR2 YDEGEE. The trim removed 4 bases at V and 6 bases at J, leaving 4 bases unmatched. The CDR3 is CASSGRQGQPQHF. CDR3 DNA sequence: TGTGCCAGCAGCGGAAGACAGGGTCAGCCCCAGCATTTT. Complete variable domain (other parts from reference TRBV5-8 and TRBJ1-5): EAGVTQSPTHLIKTRGQQATLRCSPISGHTSVYWYQQALGLGLQFLLWYDEGEERNRGNFPPRFSGRQFPNYSSELNVNALELEDSALYLCASSGRQGQPQHFGDGTRLSIL.

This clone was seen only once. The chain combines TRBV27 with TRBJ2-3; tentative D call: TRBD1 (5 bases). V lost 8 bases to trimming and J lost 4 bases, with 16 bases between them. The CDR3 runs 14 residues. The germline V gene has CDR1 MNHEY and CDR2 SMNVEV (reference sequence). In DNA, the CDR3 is TGTGCCAGCGGGAACTACAGGTGGGCAGATACGCAGTATTTT. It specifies CASGNYRWADTQYF.

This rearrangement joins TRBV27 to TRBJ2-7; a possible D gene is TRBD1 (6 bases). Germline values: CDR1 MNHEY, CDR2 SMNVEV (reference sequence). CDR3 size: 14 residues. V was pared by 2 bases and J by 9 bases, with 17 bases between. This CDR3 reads CASSLASTGLVQYF. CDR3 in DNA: TGTGCCAGCAGTTTAGCCTCGACAGGTCTGGTGCAGTACTTC.

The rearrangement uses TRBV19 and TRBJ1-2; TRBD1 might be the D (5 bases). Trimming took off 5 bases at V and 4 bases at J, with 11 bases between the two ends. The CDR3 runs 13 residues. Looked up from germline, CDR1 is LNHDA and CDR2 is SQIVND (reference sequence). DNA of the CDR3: TGTGCCAGTAGTTTCCGGGGGTTCTATGGCTACACCTTC. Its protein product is CASSFRGFYGYTF.

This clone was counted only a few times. As DNA, the CDR3 is TGTGCCAGCAGTCTCACCCCCTCCACCATATATTTT. As protein: CASSLTPSTIYF. The chain combines TRBV2 with TRBJ1-3; D gene unclear. This CDR3 is built from 12 residues. Germline lookup yields CDR1 SNHLY and CDR2 FYNNEI. The V end was cut by 5 bases, the J end by 9 bases, with 11 bases between.

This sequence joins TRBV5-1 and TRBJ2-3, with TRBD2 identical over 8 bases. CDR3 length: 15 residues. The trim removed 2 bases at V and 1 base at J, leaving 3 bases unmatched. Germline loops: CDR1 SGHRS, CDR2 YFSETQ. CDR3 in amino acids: CASSFPGGGTDTQYF. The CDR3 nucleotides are TGCGCCAGCAGCTTTCCGGGGGGGGGCACAGATACGCAGTATTTT.

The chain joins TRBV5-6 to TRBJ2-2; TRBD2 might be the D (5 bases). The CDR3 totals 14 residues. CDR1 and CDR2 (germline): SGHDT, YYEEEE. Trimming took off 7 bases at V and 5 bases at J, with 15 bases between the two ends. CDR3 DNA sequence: TGTGCCAGCCGCACCCTGGACTCGACCGGGGAGCTGTTTTTT. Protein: CASRTLDSTGELFF.

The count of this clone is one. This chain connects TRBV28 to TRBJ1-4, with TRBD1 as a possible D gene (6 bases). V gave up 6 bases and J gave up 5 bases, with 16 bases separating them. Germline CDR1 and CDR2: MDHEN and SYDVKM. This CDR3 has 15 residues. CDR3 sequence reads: CASRDMGQGNEKLFF. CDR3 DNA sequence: TGTGCCAGCAGGGATATGGGGCAGGGGAATGAAAAACTGTTTTTT.

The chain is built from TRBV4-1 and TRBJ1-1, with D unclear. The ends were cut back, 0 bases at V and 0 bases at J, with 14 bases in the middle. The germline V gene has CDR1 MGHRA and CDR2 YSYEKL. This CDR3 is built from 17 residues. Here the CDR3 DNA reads TGCGCCAGCAGCCAAGAGTTTCTCAGCTTCATGAACACTGAAGCTTTCTTT. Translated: CASSQEFLSFMNTEAFF.

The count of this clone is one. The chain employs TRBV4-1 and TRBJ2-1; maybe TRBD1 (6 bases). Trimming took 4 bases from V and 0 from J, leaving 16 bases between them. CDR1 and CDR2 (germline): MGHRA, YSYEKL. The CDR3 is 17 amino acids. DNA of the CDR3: TGCGCCAGCAGCCGGGGTTTCAGGGGAAGCTCCTACAATGAGCAGTTCTTC. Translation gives CASSRGFRGSSYNEQFF.

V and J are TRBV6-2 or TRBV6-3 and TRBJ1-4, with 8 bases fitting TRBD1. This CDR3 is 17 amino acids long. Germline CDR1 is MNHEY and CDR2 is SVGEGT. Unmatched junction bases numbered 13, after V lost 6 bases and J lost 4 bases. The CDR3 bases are TGTGCCAGCAGCCCAGACCGGAGGACAGGGATTAATGAAAAACTGTTTTTT. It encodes CASSPDRRTGINEKLFF.

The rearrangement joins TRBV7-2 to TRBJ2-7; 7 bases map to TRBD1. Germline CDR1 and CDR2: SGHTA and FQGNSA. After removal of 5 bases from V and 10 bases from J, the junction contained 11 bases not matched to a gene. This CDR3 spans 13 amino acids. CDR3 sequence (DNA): TGTGCCAGCAGCGGGCCCGGACAGGACAAACAGTACTTC. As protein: CASSGPGQDKQYF. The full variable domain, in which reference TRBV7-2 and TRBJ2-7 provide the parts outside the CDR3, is GAGVSQSPSNKVTEKGKDVELRCDPISGHTALYWYRQSLGQGLEFLIYFQGNSAPDKSGLPSDRFSAERTGGSVSTLTIQRTQQEDSAVYLCASSGPGQDKQYFGPGTRLTVT.

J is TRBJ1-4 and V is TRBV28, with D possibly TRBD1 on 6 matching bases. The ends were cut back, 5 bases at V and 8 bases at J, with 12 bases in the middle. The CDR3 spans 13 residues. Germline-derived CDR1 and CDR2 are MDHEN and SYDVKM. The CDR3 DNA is TGTGCCAGCAGTCGGACAGTCCACGAAAAACTGTTTTTT. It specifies CASSRTVHEKLFF. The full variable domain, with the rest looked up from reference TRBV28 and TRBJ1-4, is DVKVTQSSRYLVKRTGEKVFLECVQDMDHENMFWYRQDPGLGLRLIYFSYDVKMKEKGDIPEGYSVSREKKERFSLILESASTNQTSMYLCASSRTVHEKLFFGSGTQLSVL.

The CDR3 DNA sequence: TGTGCCTGGAGTGTAGGACTAGCGGAGGACATTCAGTACTTC. Translating gives CAWSVGLAEDIQYF. This sequence joins TRBV30 and TRBJ2-4, with 10 bases identical to TRBD2. The CDR3 has 14 amino acids. V lost 0 bases and J lost 8; bases outside the gene matches: 4. Germline V CDR1 and CDR2: GTSNPN, SVGIG (reference sequence).

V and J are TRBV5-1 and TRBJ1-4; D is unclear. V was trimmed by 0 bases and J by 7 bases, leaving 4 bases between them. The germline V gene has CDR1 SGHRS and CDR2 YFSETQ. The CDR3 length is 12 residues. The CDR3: CASSLDAEKLFF. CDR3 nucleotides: TGCGCCAGCAGCTTGGACGCTGAAAAACTGTTTTTT.

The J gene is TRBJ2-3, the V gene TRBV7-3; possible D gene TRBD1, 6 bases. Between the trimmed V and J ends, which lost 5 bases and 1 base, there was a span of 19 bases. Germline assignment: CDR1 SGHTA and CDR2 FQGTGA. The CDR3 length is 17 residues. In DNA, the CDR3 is TGTGCCAGCAGCCCCCAAGGGGGTGTGGTTGGCACAGATACGCAGTATTTT. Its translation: CASSPQGGVVGTDTQYF.

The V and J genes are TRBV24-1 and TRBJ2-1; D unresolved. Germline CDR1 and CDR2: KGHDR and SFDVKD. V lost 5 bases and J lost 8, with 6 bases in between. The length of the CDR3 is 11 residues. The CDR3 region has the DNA TGTGCCACCAGTGTCAGTGATGAGCAGTTCTTC. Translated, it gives CATSVSDEQFF.

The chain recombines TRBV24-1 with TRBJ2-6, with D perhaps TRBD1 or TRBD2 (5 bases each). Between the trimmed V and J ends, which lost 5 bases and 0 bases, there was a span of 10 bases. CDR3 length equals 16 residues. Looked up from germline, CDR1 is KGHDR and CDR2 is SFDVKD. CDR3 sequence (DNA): TGTGCCACCAGTGGGGACCGGATCTCTGGGGCCAACGTCCTGACTTTC. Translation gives CATSGDRISGANVLTF.

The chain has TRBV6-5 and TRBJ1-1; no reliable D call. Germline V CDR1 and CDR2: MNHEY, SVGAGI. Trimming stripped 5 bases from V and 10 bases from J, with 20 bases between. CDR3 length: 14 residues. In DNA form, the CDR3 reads TGTGCCAGCAGTCTGGTGACTAGAGGAACGCGAGCTTTCTTT. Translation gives CASSLVTRGTRAFF.

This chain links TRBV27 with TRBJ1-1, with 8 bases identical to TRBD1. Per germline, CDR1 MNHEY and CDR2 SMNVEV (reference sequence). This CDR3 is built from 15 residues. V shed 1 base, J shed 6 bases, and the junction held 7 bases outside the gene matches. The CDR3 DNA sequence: TGTGCCAGCAGTTTATATGGACAGGGAGGTGCTGAAGCTTTCTTT. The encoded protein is CASSLYGQGGAEAFF.

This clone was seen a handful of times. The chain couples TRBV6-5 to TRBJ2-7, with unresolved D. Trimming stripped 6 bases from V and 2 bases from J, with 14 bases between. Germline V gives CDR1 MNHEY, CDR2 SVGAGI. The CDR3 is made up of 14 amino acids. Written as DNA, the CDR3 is TGTGCCAGCAGAATTGGACCAGGAACCTACGAGCAGTACTTC. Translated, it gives CASRIGPGTYEQYF.

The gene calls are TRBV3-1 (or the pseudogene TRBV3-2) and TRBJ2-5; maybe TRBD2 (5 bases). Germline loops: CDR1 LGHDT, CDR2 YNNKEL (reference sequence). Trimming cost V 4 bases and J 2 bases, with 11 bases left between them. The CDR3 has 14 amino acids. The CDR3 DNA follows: TGTGCCAGCAGCCCGAGACCGGGACAAGAGACCCAGTACTTC. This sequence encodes CASSPRPGQETQYF.

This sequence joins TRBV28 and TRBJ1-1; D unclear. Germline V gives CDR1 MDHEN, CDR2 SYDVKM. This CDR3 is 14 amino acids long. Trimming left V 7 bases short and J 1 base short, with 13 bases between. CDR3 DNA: TGTGCCAGCACACCATGGCAGGAGAACACTGAAGCTTTCTTT. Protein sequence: CASTPWQENTEAFF.